Shown below are 28 T cell receptor beta chains from a single sample sequenced in a study of type 1 regulatory T cells. Notes on the study in general: Type 1 regulatory T cells had a more restricted TCR repertoire than non-type 1 regulatory T cells.

In TCRdb, the reads were re-called with MiXCR into one record per CDR3 protein. The sample carries 60,000 to 75,000 distinct CDR3 sequences, less than 25% recorded once. These receptors' targets are unknown. Source material: cultured type 1 regulatory T (Tr1) cells, either the whole culture or a sorted fraction (not recorded which). The receptors were sampled from a human donor in good health.

The chain carries TRBV5-1 and TRBJ2-5, with TRBD2 as a possible D gene (6 bases). From germline, CDR1 is SGHRS and CDR2 YFSETQ. The length of the CDR3 is 16 residues. The V and J ends lost 3 bases and 1 base respectively, with 16 bases between them. The CDR3 nucleotides are TGCGCCAGCAGCTCCGGGTCAACAGCGGGCCAAGAGACCCAGTACTTC. It is translated as CASSSGSTAGQETQYF.

The chain couples TRBV20-1 to TRBJ2-3, with a possible D match to TRBD1 (5 bases). In germline, CDR1 is DFQATT, CDR2 SNEGSKA (reference sequence). Trimming took 1 base from V and 9 from J, leaving 8 bases between them. CDR3 length: 11 amino acids. The CDR3: CSARGGATQYF. The CDR3 nucleotides are TGCAGTGCTAGAGGGGGCGCAACGCAGTATTTT.

This clonotype appeared a few times. CDR3 in amino acids: CASSLGVFPYEQYF. As DNA, the CDR3 is TGTGCCAGCTCACTCGGGGTATTCCCCTACGAGCAGTACTTC. This chain connects TRBV18 to TRBJ2-7, with a weak D call TRBD2 (5 bases). The CDR3 has 14 residues. Germline V CDR1 and CDR2: KGHSH, LQKENI. The V gene lost 4 bases and the J gene lost 2 bases, with 12 bases spanning the gap.

The gene calls are TRBV3-1 and TRBJ2-7; 10 bases match TRBD1. Germline values: CDR1 LGHDT, CDR2 YNNKEL (reference sequence). The CDR3 is 16 residues long. Germline trimming cut 4 bases from V and 3 bases from J; bases unmatched to any gene: 9. CDR3 DNA: TGTGCCAGCAGCCCTTGGTCTGGACAGGGGGTCTACGAGCAGTACTTC. Amino acids: CASSPWSGQGVYEQYF.

The chain is built from TRBV20-1 and TRBJ2-5; D is unresolved. V lost 2 bases, J lost 5 bases, and 12 bases lay in between. There are 13 residues in the CDR3. The germline CDR1 and CDR2 sequences are DFQATT and SNEGSKA (reference sequence). The CDR3 is CSARMGPRETQYF. CDR3 DNA: TGCAGTGCTAGAATGGGCCCCCGGGAGACCCAGTACTTC.

V and J are TRBV7-9 and TRBJ1-4; 7 positions match TRBD1. CDR3 length: 14 amino acids. With V trimmed by 4 bases and J by 7 bases, 6 bases remained unmatched. Germline V gives CDR1 SEHNR, CDR2 FQNEAQ (reference sequence). The CDR3 DNA reads as TGTGCCAGCAGCTCACAGGGGACGGGTGAAAAACTGTTTTTT. Encoded protein: CASSSQGTGEKLFF.

This clonotype appeared many times. V is TRBV18 and J is TRBJ1-4, with a possible D match to TRBD1 (5 bases). V was shortened by 9 bases and J by 7 bases, with 15 bases between the two germline ends. There are 13 residues in the CDR3. The germline V gene encodes CDR1 KGHSH and CDR2 LQKENI. The CDR3 nucleotides are TGTGCCAGTTCTCGCCCAGGGATTGAAAAACTGTTTTTT. Its translation is CASSRPGIEKLFF.

For this clonotype: A much larger clone is a single base away; this may be a read error. V gene TRBV12-3 or TRBV12-4 combines with J gene TRBJ2-1, with 9 bases aligning to TRBD1. V trimming: 6 bases; J trimming: 8 bases; junction bases outside the gene matches: 11. The CDR3 length is 15 residues. The CDR3 nucleotides are TGTGCCAGCAGGAGTCCGCGGACAGGGGTCTATGAGCAGTTCTTC. It is translated as CASRSPRTGVYEQFF.

The rearrangement links TRBV5-1 to TRBJ1-1; D call uncertain. CDR1 is SGHRS and CDR2 is YFSETQ in the germline V gene. With 4 bases removed from V and 1 base from J, the gap between germline ends came to 14 bases. The length of the CDR3 is 15 residues. The CDR3 nucleotides read TGCGCCAGCAGCCCTGGGGTGGGTGCGAACACTGAAGCTTTCTTT. This translates into CASSPGVGANTEAFF.

The chain recombines TRBV20-1 with TRBJ1-1; TRBD1 matches at 11 bases. This CDR3 is built from 11 residues. With V trimmed by 5 bases and J by 14 bases, 7 bases remained unmatched. The V gene's germline CDR1 is DFQATT and CDR2 SNEGSKA (reference sequence). CDR3 DNA: TGCAGTGCTGTGGGACAGGGGGTCCGGTTCTTT. Residues: CSAVGQGVRFF.

CDR3 in DNA: TGTGCCAGCAGCTTAGTTCTAGCGGGCGAGCAGTTCTTC. This gives the protein CASSLVLAGEQFF. The J gene is TRBJ2-1, the V gene TRBV7-2; 8 bases agree with TRBD2. Trimming cost V 1 base and J 10 bases; bases outside gene matches: 3. The CDR3 consists of 13 residues. Germline V CDR1 and CDR2: SGHTA, FQGNSA. The entire variable domain, with the rest obtained from reference TRBV7-2 and TRBJ2-1, is as follows: GAGVSQSPSNKVTEKGKDVELRCDPISGHTALYWYRQSLGQGLEFLIYFQGNSAPDKSGLPSDRFSAERTGGSVSTLTIQRTQQEDSAVYLCASSLVLAGEQFFGPGTRLTVL.

The gene calls are TRBV7-2 and TRBJ1-1; D remains unclear. V gave up 5 bases and J gave up 13 bases, with 11 bases separating them. The CDR3 is made up of 10 amino acids. In germline, CDR1 is SGHTA, CDR2 FQGNSA. CDR3 sequence reads: CASSLQVVFF. CDR3 bases: TGTGCCAGCAGCCTCCAGGTTGTTTTCTTT.

The chain is built from TRBV11-2 and TRBJ2-2; D possibly uses TRBD1 or TRBD2 (5 bases each). The V gene lost 2 bases and the J gene lost 2 bases, with 15 bases spanning the gap. This CDR3 spans 17 amino acids. CDR1 SGHAT and CDR2 FQNNGV come from the germline V gene. CDR3 in DNA: TGTGCCAGCAGCTTAATAGGAGGCCAGGGTAACACCGGGGAGCTGTTTTTT. Translating gives CASSLIGGQGNTGELFF.

This chain connects TRBV19 to TRBJ1-4; 8 nucleotides agree with TRBD1. Unmatched junction bases numbered 9, after V lost 7 bases and J lost 5 bases. Looked up from germline, CDR1 is LNHDA and CDR2 is SQIVND (reference sequence). The CDR3 runs to 15 residues. The CDR3 DNA sequence: TGTGCCAGTAAACCTCGACAGGGGATAAATGAAAAACTGTTTTTT. Encoded protein: CASKPRQGINEKLFF.

The J gene is TRBJ2-2, the V gene TRBV20-1, with 10 bases matching TRBD2. Per the germline V gene, CDR1 is DFQATT and CDR2 is SNEGSKA (reference sequence). The CDR3 loop spans 17 amino acids. V shed 6 bases and J 2 bases; nucleotides not matched to a gene: 12. CDR3 nucleotides: TGCAGTGCCCGGGATGTCGTAGCGGGAGGTAACACCGGGGAGCTGTTTTTT. Translated, it gives CSARDVVAGGNTGELFF.

This clonotype was found a few times. J is TRBJ2-1 and V is TRBV20-1; 10 bases map to TRBD1. CDR1 is DFQATT, CDR2 SNEGSKA, per germline (reference sequence). The CDR3 consists of 14 residues. After removal of 6 bases from V and 7 bases from J, the junction contained 9 bases not matched to a gene. CDR3 region: CSARRGQGRNEQFF. CDR3 nucleotide sequence: TGCAGTGCAAGGCGGGGACAGGGGAGGAATGAGCAGTTCTTC.

Sample share makes this clonotype medium-sized. The genes are TRBV7-2 and TRBJ2-7; the D call may be TRBD1 or TRBD2 (5 bases each). CDR1 and CDR2 (germline): SGHTA, FQGNSA. V was clipped by 7 bases and J by 0 bases, with 22 bases between them. This CDR3 comprises 17 residues. The CDR3 DNA reads TGTGCCAGCACCCTCCGGGACCGACCTAGAACCTCCTACGAGCAGTACTTC. This translates into CASTLRDRPRTSYEQYF. Full variable domain (remainder filled in from reference TRBV7-2 and TRBJ2-7): GAGVSQSPSNKVTEKGKDVELRCDPISGHTALYWYRQSLGQGLEFLIYFQGNSAPDKSGLPSDRFSAERTGGSVSTLTIQRTQQEDSAVYLCASTLRDRPRTSYEQYFGPGTRLTVT.

This clonotype occurred many times. J is TRBJ2-2 and V is TRBV5-6; D ambiguous. Per germline, CDR1 SGHDT and CDR2 YYEEEE. The CDR3 has 14 amino acids. V was clipped by 0 bases and J by 2 bases, with 5 bases between them. CDR3 region: CASSLGGNTGELFF. CDR3 DNA sequence: TGTGCCAGCAGCTTGGGAGGAAACACCGGGGAGCTGTTTTTT.

In its sample, this clonotype was seen a few times. This rearrangement joins TRBV7-9 to TRBJ1-5; D may be TRBD1 (5 bases). Germline V gene data show CDR1 as SEHNR and CDR2 as FQNEAQ (reference sequence). The CDR3 is made up of 17 amino acids. The V end was cut by 1 base, the J end by 0 bases, with 13 bases between. CDR3: CASSLGSGDGSNQPQHF. The CDR3 DNA sequence: TGTGCCAGCAGCTTAGGCAGTGGGGACGGTAGCAATCAGCCCCAGCATTTT. The entire variable domain, with the rest obtained from reference TRBV7-9 and TRBJ1-5, is as follows: DTGVSQNPRHKITKRGQNVTFRCDPISEHNRLYWYRQTLGQGPEFLTYFQNEAQLEKSRLLSDRFSAERPKGSFSTLEIQRTEQGDSAMYLCASSLGSGDGSNQPQHFGDGTRLSIL.

This clonotype was picked up many times. V is TRBV7-2 and J is TRBJ2-1; 8 bases are a match to TRBD1. The CDR3 totals 15 residues. In germline, CDR1 is SGHTA, CDR2 FQGNSA. V lost 5 bases and J lost 2; bases outside the gene matches: 5. The CDR3 DNA is TGTGCCAGCAGCCCCGACAGGGGCACCTACAATGAGCAGTTCTTC. Translation: CASSPDRGTYNEQFF.

This chain links TRBV20-1 with TRBJ2-7; 8 nucleotides match TRBD1. The CDR3 is 14 amino acids. CDR1 is DFQATT and CDR2 is SNEGSKA in the germline V gene (reference sequence). The V gene end was trimmed by 6 bases and the J gene end by 5 bases; junction bases not matched to a gene: 12. CDR3 sequence (DNA): TGCAGTGCCCCTTTCTGGGGACAGGTCCACGAGCAGTACTTC. This sequence encodes CSAPFWGQVHEQYF.

This clonotype was seen many times. The chain carries TRBV2 and TRBJ1-2; D is uncertain. Trimming left V 6 bases short and J 2 bases short, with 10 bases between. In germline, CDR1 is SNHLY, CDR2 FYNNEI. This CDR3 has 13 amino acids. CDR3 loop: CASRDGPNYGYTF. CDR3 in DNA: TGTGCCAGCAGGGACGGACCCAACTATGGCTACACCTTC.

This clonotype was seen more than once but under ten times. V and J are TRBV24-1 and TRBJ2-3; 7 bases fit TRBD2. Trimming removed 10 bases from V and 2 bases from J; junction bases left unmatched: 5. The CDR3 length is 13 residues. From germline, CDR1 is KGHDR and CDR2 SFDVKD. The CDR3 region has the DNA TGTGCCACTTCTAGCGGCTCCACAGATACGCAGTATTTT. Translating gives CATSSGSTDTQYF.

The gene calls are TRBV9 and TRBJ2-1; TRBD2 agrees at 8 bases. This CDR3 contains 15 residues. The germline V gene encodes CDR1 SGDLS and CDR2 YYNGEE. The J segment lost 0 bases and the V segment lost 2 bases, leaving 1 base of the junction unmatched. The CDR3 sequence: CASSVAGGSYNEQFF. The CDR3 nucleotides are TGTGCCAGCAGCGTGGCGGGAGGCTCCTACAATGAGCAGTTCTTC.

The chain links TRBV20-1 to TRBJ2-3; 11 nucleotides line up with TRBD2. CDR3 length: 14 residues. Per the germline V gene, CDR1 is DFQATT and CDR2 is SNEGSKA (reference sequence). J lost 7 bases, V lost 6 bases, and 9 bases had no gene match. CDR3 in DNA: TGCAGTGCGTCACTAGCGGGAGTCCCCAATACGCAGTATTTT. Translating it yields CSASLAGVPNTQYF.

V and J are TRBV6-2 or TRBV6-3 and TRBJ2-1, with 14 bases lining up with TRBD2. Germline loops: CDR1 MNHEY, CDR2 SVGEGT. The CDR3 spans 17 residues. The V segment lost 5 bases and the J segment 5 bases; nucleotides outside the gene matches: 8. CDR3 region: CASSLRTSGRPHNEQFF. The DNA of the CDR3 is TGTGCCAGCAGTCTTAGGACTAGCGGGAGGCCCCACAATGAGCAGTTCTTC.

The gene calls are TRBV7-2 and TRBJ2-3; D may be TRBD1 or TRBD2 (6 bases each). This CDR3 has 17 amino acids. Between the trimmed V and J ends, which lost 3 bases and 5 bases, there was a span of 21 bases. CDR1 is SGHTA and CDR2 is FQGNSA in the germline V gene. CDR3 DNA sequence: TGTGCCAGCAGCTTTAAAGGGGGAGGACAGAGAGTAGATACGCAGTATTTT. Protein product: CASSFKGGGQRVDTQYF. The complete variable domain, with remaining parts taken from reference TRBV7-2 and TRBJ2-3, reads GAGVSQSPSNKVTEKGKDVELRCDPISGHTALYWYRQSLGQGLEFLIYFQGNSAPDKSGLPSDRFSAERTGGSVSTLTIQRTQQEDSAVYLCASSFKGGGQRVDTQYFGPGTRLTVL.

This chain connects TRBV6-1 to TRBJ1-1; D unclear. This CDR3 has 13 amino acids. Trimming removed 6 bases from V and 4 bases from J, with 12 bases in between. The V gene's germline CDR1 is MNHNS and CDR2 SASEGT. The CDR3 spells CASSIGRSTEAFF. CDR3 DNA sequence: TGTGCCAGCAGCATAGGGCGGAGCACTGAAGCTTTCTTT.